This is a list of T cell receptor beta chains from one sample in a study of post-analysis software for immune sequencing data. TCRdb reprocessed the PCR reads with MiXCR, giving one entry per CDR3 protein. The table has some 260,000 distinct CDR3 sequences, around 34% seen once. Sequenced input: blood. The receptors were sampled from a girl aged 10 to 17 with multiple sclerosis. Both conserved end residues are part of each CDR3. The D gene is left open where the match is weak. Size is stated for part of the rows, as once, few or many counts, or as a class when the clone is expanded.

d_call,j_call,clone_size,v_call,cdr3_nt,cdr3_aa
-,TRBJ2-7,many,TRBV12-3/TRBV12-4,TGTGCCAGCAGCTTTGACTCCTACGAGCAGTACTTC,CASSFDSYEQYF
-,TRBJ1-4,many,TRBV11-2,TGTGCCAGCAGCTTAGATCCGGGGGGACAACTGTTTTTT,CASSLDPGGQLFF
-,TRBJ2-5,few,TRBV5-1,TGCGCCAGCAGCTTCGGGTCGGAGGGAGAGACCCAGTACTTC,CASSFGSEGETQYF
TRBD1,TRBJ1-4,few,TRBV12-3/TRBV12-4,TGTGCCAGCAGTGCCTACAGGGGGCTGGATGAAAAACTGTTTTTT,CASSAYRGLDEKLFF
-,TRBJ1-2,-,TRBV4-3,TGCGCCAGCAGCCAAGAAGGGAGAAACTATGGCTACACCTTC,CASSQEGRNYGYTF
-,TRBJ1-2,many,TRBV28,TGTGCCAGCAGCCAGACAGGAATTGAGTCGGCCTATGGCTACACCTTC,CASSQTGIESAYGYTF
TRBD1,TRBJ2-5,few,TRBV5-1,TGCGCCAGCAGCTTGGGCGACAGGGAACAAGAGACCCTGTACTTC,CASSLGDREQETLYF
-,TRBJ2-1,-,TRBV7-6,TGTGCCAGCAGCTTATTGGGTTTGTCTGAGCAGTTCTTC,CASSLLGLSEQFF
-,TRBJ1-1,many,TRBV29-1,TGCAGCGTTGAAGGACGGTTGAACACTGAAGCTTTCTTT,CSVEGRLNTEAFF
-,TRBJ1-1,many,TRBV29-1,TGCAGCGCACAGGGCTGGAGCACTGAAGCTTTCTTT,CSAQGWSTEAFF
-,TRBJ2-7,many,TRBV7-2,TGTGCCAGCAGCCCAGGCCTCCGAAGGTGGGAGCAGTACTTC,CASSPGLRRWEQYF
-,TRBJ2-5,many,TRBV19,TGTGCCAGTAGTATAGTTCGAGCGCGCAAAGAGACCCAGTACTTC,CASSIVRARKETQYF
-,TRBJ1-1,-,TRBV7-3,TGTGCCAGCAGCTACCGGCTTCAGCACACTGAAGCTTTCTTT,CASSYRLQHTEAFF
-,TRBJ2-5,many,TRBV20-1,TGCAGTGCTAGGGGATTGGACAGAGCAGAGACCCAGTACTTC,CSARGLDRAETQYF
-,TRBJ2-5,few,TRBV12-3/TRBV12-4,TGTGCCAGCAGCTCGGGGCCCCCTGGGACCCAGTACTTC,CASSSGPPGTQYF
-,TRBJ1-1,-,TRBV4-1,TGCGCCAGCAGCCAAGACACGAACGGACAGAGGAACACTGAAGCTTTCTTT,CASSQDTNGQRNTEAFF
-,TRBJ2-2,few,TRBV5-1,TGCGCCAGCAGCTTCCGCTACTCGAACACCGGGGAGCTGTTTTTT,CASSFRYSNTGELFF
-,TRBJ1-2,once,TRBV12-3/TRBV12-4,TGTGCCAGCAGTCTTATCTCTGGCTACACCTTC,CASSLISGYTF